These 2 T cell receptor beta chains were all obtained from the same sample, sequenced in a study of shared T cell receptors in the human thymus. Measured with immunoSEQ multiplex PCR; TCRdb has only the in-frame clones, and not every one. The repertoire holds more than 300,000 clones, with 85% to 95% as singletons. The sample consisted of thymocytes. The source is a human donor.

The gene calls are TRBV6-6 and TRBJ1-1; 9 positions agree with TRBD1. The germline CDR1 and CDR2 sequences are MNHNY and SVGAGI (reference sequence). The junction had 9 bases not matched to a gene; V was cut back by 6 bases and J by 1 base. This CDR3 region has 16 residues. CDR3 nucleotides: TGTGCCAGCAGCTCTACAGGGGGCCGGACGAACACTGAAGCTTTCTTT. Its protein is CASSSTGGRTNTEAFF.

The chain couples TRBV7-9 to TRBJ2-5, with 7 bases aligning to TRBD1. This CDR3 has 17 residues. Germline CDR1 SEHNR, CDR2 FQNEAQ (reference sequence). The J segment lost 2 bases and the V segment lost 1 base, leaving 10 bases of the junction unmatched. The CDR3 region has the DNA TGTGCCAGCAGCTTAGGAAGACAGGGAAGGCGGCAAGAGACCCAGTACTTC. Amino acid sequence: CASSLGRQGRRQETQYF.